The rows below give T cell receptor beta chains drawn from one sample of a study of human T cells and chemical hapten exposure. A single record per CDR3 protein comes from TCRdb applying MiXCR to the RACE reads. Of about 82,000 distinct CDR3 sequences detected, about 6.6% appear once; the ten largest clones hold 1% to 1.5%. The material was whole blood, obtained in connection with sensitization to the hapten diphenylcyclopropenone (DPC). The receptors come from a woman in her 30s with alopecia areata. Some clones in this sample may be carry-over from other donors' samples. Both conserved end residues are part of each CDR3. The D gene is left open where the match is weak. The size field is filled for only some rows; it gives once, few, many or a size class.

clone size: many; J gene: TRBJ2-7; D gene: NA; V gene: TRBV20-1; CDR3 protein: CSAGIGVEQYF; CDR3 DNA: TGCAGTGCTGGGATAGGGGTCGAGCAGTACTTC
clone size: NA; J gene: TRBJ1-2; D gene: TRBD1; V gene: TRBV7-9; CDR3 protein: CASSYAVTGNIYGYTF; CDR3 DNA: TGTGCCAGCAGCTACGCCGTGACAGGGAATATCTATGGCTACACCTTC
clone size: many; J gene: TRBJ2-7; D gene: NA; V gene: TRBV12-3/TRBV12-4; CDR3 protein: CASSLFYEQYF; CDR3 DNA: TGTGCCAGCAGTTTATTCTACGAGCAGTACTTC
clone size: NA; J gene: TRBJ2-7; D gene: NA; V gene: TRBV29-1; CDR3 protein: CSVAPTAYEQYF; CDR3 DNA: TGCAGCGTTGCCCCGACAGCTTACGAGCAGTACTTC
clone size: many; J gene: TRBJ2-5; D gene: NA; V gene: TRBV20-1; CDR3 protein: CSARDVSRGSLETQYF; CDR3 DNA: TGCAGTGCTAGAGACGTTAGCAGGGGTAGCCTGGAGACCCAGTACTTC
clone size: many; J gene: TRBJ2-2; D gene: NA; V gene: TRBV11-2; CDR3 protein: CASSLDRPTGELFF; CDR3 DNA: TGTGCCAGCAGTCTCGACAGGCCCACCGGGGAGCTGTTTTTT
clone size: NA; J gene: TRBJ1-5; D gene: TRBD1; V gene: TRBV2; CDR3 protein: CASSRDRGYQPQHF; CDR3 DNA: TGTGCCAGCAGCCGGGACAGGGGGTATCAGCCCCAGCATTTT
clone size: few; J gene: TRBJ2-3; D gene: TRBD2; V gene: TRBV20-1; CDR3 protein: CSAVGLIAGDRTDTQYF; CDR3 DNA: TGCAGTGCTGTCGGTTTGATAGCGGGGGACCGCACAGATACGCAGTATTTT
clone size: NA; J gene: TRBJ1-6; D gene: NA; V gene: TRBV24-1; CDR3 protein: CATSDFRPGAFSSYNSPLHF; CDR3 DNA: TGTGCCACCAGTGATTTTCGGCCAGGGGCCTTCAGCTCCTATAATTCACCCCTCCACTTT
clone size: few; J gene: TRBJ1-5; D gene: NA; V gene: TRBV19; CDR3 protein: CASSLMGLGNQPQHF; CDR3 DNA: TGTGCCAGTAGCCTCATGGGGCTCGGCAATCAGCCCCAGCATTTT
clone size: NA; J gene: TRBJ1-1; D gene: NA; V gene: TRBV30; CDR3 protein: CAWSRQANTEAFF; CDR3 DNA: TGTGCCTGGAGTAGACAGGCCAACACTGAAGCTTTCTTT
clone size: many; J gene: TRBJ2-1; D gene: TRBD1; V gene: TRBV20-1; CDR3 protein: CSANPGQGALYEQFF; CDR3 DNA: TGCAGTGCTAACCCGGGACAGGGGGCATTGTATGAGCAGTTCTTC
clone size: many; J gene: TRBJ1-2; D gene: NA; V gene: TRBV5-1; CDR3 protein: CASSLDEEIYGYTF; CDR3 DNA: TGCGCCAGCAGCCTCGATGAGGAGATCTATGGCTACACCTTC
clone size: NA; J gene: TRBJ1-4; D gene: TRBD1; V gene: TRBV5-1; CDR3 protein: CASSSGQGYNEKLFF; CDR3 DNA: TGCGCCAGCAGCTCGGGACAGGGTTATAATGAAAAACTGTTTTTT
clone size: many; J gene: TRBJ1-5; D gene: NA; V gene: TRBV20-1; CDR3 protein: CSASLGNSNQPQHF; CDR3 DNA: TGCAGTGCTAGTCTGGGGAATAGCAATCAGCCCCAGCATTTT
clone size: many; J gene: TRBJ1-5; D gene: NA; V gene: TRBV15; CDR3 protein: CATSRDRGQPQHF; CDR3 DNA: TGTGCCACCAGCAGAGATCGGGGGCAGCCCCAGCATTTT
clone size: many; J gene: TRBJ1-1; D gene: NA; V gene: TRBV7-9; CDR3 protein: CASSSEIGSEAFF; CDR3 DNA: TGTGCCAGCAGCTCAGAAATAGGCTCTGAAGCTTTCTTT
clone size: few; J gene: TRBJ2-5; D gene: NA; V gene: TRBV6-1; CDR3 protein: CASSHPPLEARVRDRETQYF; CDR3 DNA: TGTGCCAGCAGCCACCCCCCCTTGGAGGCGAGGGTACGAGATCGAGAGACCCAGTACTTC
clone size: many; J gene: TRBJ1-5; D gene: NA; V gene: TRBV2; CDR3 protein: CASSRDLNQPQHF; CDR3 DNA: TGTGCCAGCAGTAGGGACCTAAATCAGCCCCAGCATTTT
clone size: many; J gene: TRBJ2-2; D gene: NA; V gene: TRBV2; CDR3 protein: CASSYLQGANTGELFF; CDR3 DNA: TGTGCCAGCAGTTACCTACAGGGAGCGAACACCGGGGAGCTGTTTTTT
clone size: many; J gene: TRBJ1-6; D gene: NA; V gene: TRBV2; CDR3 protein: CASSSTTVPASPLHF; CDR3 DNA: TGTGCCAGCAGTTCAACGACAGTCCCGGCTTCACCCCTCCACTTT
clone size: few; J gene: TRBJ1-1; D gene: NA; V gene: TRBV29-1; CDR3 protein: CSAKGQMNTEAFF; CDR3 DNA: TGCAGCGCCAAGGGACAAATGAACACTGAAGCTTTCTTT